The 15 T cell receptor beta chains reported below all come from one sample, sequenced in a study of blood T cell repertoires in COVID-19. The protocol was immunoSEQ multiplex PCR, while the TCRdb copy is restricted to in-frame clones and leaves out a portion. Of roughly 480,000 clones in the sample, 75% to 90% were seen once. Material: peripheral blood. These receptors were collected from a man aged 18 to 29 with COVID-19, enrolled during active disease.

The chain links TRBV6-5 to TRBJ2-2; 7 bases match TRBD1. The ends lost 10 bases at V and 4 bases at J; junction bases unmatched: 6. The CDR3 sequence is 13 residues long. CDR1 and CDR2 (germline): MNHEY, SVGAGI. CDR3 region: CATRDRSTGELFF. CDR3 DNA sequence: TGTGCCACCCGGGACAGATCCACCGGGGAGCTGTTTTTT.

The chain links TRBV19 to TRBJ2-6; 8 bases match TRBD2. This CDR3 comprises 18 residues. J gave up 0 bases and V 1 base, and 5 bases lay outside the gene matches. Germline V gene lookup returns CDR1 LNHDA and CDR2 SQIVND (reference sequence). The CDR3 DNA is TGTGCCAGTAGTATAGGGAGCGGGAGTACCTCTGGGGCCAACGTCCTGACTTTC. This gives the protein CASSIGSGSTSGANVLTF.

The chain combines TRBV12-3 or TRBV12-4 with TRBJ2-1, with D unclear. Between the trimmed V and J ends, which lost 7 bases and 4 bases, there was a span of 5 bases. The CDR3 has 11 residues. The CDR3 DNA follows: TGTGCCAGCACCACTTACAATGAGCAGTTCTTC. Its protein is CASTTYNEQFF.

The chain employs TRBV7-9 and TRBJ2-7, with 11 bases fitting TRBD1. The CDR3 extends over 17 amino acids. Germline V gene sequence: CDR1 SEHNR, CDR2 FQNEAQ (reference sequence). V gave up 5 bases and J gave up 1 base; unmatched junction bases: 10. This CDR3 is CASSISDRGRRSYEQYF. The CDR3 DNA is TGTGCCAGCAGCATCTCGGACAGGGGGCGAAGGTCCTACGAGCAGTACTTC.

The rearrangement joins TRBV5-5 to TRBJ1-2, with D uncertain. Germline CDR1 is SGHKS and CDR2 is YYEKEE (reference sequence). The CDR3 has 16 amino acids. The V and J ends lost 0 bases and 7 bases respectively, with 19 bases between them. CDR3 coding DNA: TGTGCCAGCAGCTTGGACTGGACTTGGCACGGTTTTGGCTACACCTTC. It encodes CASSLDWTWHGFGYTF.

The chain employs TRBV2 and TRBJ2-1, with D tentatively TRBD2 (5 bases). Germline CDR1 SNHLY, CDR2 FYNNEI. V lost 6 bases and J lost 6, with 18 bases in between. This CDR3 has 15 amino acids. The CDR3 nucleotides read TGTGCCAGCAGATATCACCCGGGATCGGGCAATGAGCAGTTCTTC. Translated: CASRYHPGSGNEQFF.

The chain employs TRBV30 and TRBJ1-1; D is ambiguous. The CDR3 is made up of 13 amino acids. V shed 2 bases and J shed 3 bases, with 10 bases lying between them. CDR1 is GTSNPN, CDR2 SVGIG, per germline (reference sequence). The CDR3 DNA reads as TGTGCCTGGAGTACCCAGGAAGACACTGAAGCTTTCTTT. It yields the protein CAWSTQEDTEAFF.

The V call is TRBV3-1 (or the pseudogene TRBV3-2), the J call TRBJ2-5, with TRBD1 matching 7 bases. Germline-derived CDR1 and CDR2 are LGHDT and YNNKEL (reference sequence). The CDR3 is 13 amino acids. V shed 6 bases, J shed 5 bases, and the junction held 6 bases outside the gene matches. CDR3 nucleotide sequence: TGTGCCAGCAGGCCTCAGGGGGAGGAGACCCAGTACTTC. Residues: CASRPQGEETQYF.

Worth noting for this clone: This may be a read error, as it is one base from a much larger clone. The identical CDR3 is also encoded by other nucleotide sequences in the sample. V gene TRBV27 combines with J gene TRBJ2-7; 10 bases match TRBD1. The germline gives CDR1 MNHEY, CDR2 SMNVEV (reference sequence). The CDR3 totals 13 residues. With 6 bases clipped from V and 3 bases from J, the junction kept 2 bases outside the gene matches. Here the CDR3 DNA reads TGTGCCAGCAGACGGACAGGGGGCTACGAGCAGTACTTC. This codes for CASRRTGGYEQYF.

This clone has more than one count but fewer than ten. The rearrangement joins TRBV15 to TRBJ1-4, with D unclear. The CDR3 covers 16 residues. Germline CDR1 reads LNHNV; CDR2 reads YYDKDF (reference sequence). V was cut by 0 bases and J by 8 bases, with 16 bases left in between. CDR3 DNA: TGTGCCACCAGCAGAGATCTGGCCGGGATGGAAGAAAAACTGTTTTTT. Translating it yields CATSRDLAGMEEKLFF. Filled out from reference TRBV15 and TRBJ1-4, the complete variable domain reads DAMVIQNPRYQVTQFGKPVTLSCSQTLNHNVMYWYQQKSSQAPKLLFHYYDKDFNNEADTPDNFQSRRPNTSFCFLDIRSPGLGDTAMYLCATSRDLAGMEEKLFFGSGTQLSVL.

The genes are TRBV2 and TRBJ2-7; TRBD1 might be the D (6 bases). CDR3 length: 14 amino acids. The V end lost 6 bases, the J end lost 3 bases, and 15 bases lay between the germline ends. Per the germline V gene, CDR1 is SNHLY and CDR2 is FYNNEI. CDR3 DNA sequence: TGTGCCAGCAGCGAGAACAGGGACGGCTACGAGCAGTACTTC. Its protein product is CASSENRDGYEQYF.

This chain links TRBV14 with TRBJ2-7, with 7 bases aligning to TRBD1. Trimming took 5 bases from V and 7 from J; bases not matched to a gene: 11. Germline CDR1 and CDR2: SGHDN and FVKESK. The CDR3 contains 14 residues. The CDR3 loop reads CASSRRQGMREQYF. CDR3 coding DNA: TGTGCCAGCAGCAGAAGACAGGGTATGAGGGAGCAGTACTTC. The full variable domain, rest sourced from reference TRBV14 and TRBJ2-7, is EAGVTQFPSHSVIEKGQTVTLRCDPISGHDNLYWYRRVMGKEIKFLLHFVKESKQDESGMPNNRFLAERTGGTYSTLKVQPAELEDSGVYFCASSRRQGMREQYFGPGTRLTVT.

The genes are TRBV5-5 and TRBJ2-7; D is undetermined. The germline V gene has CDR1 SGHKS and CDR2 YYEKEE (reference sequence). CDR3 length equals 11 residues. V lost 1 base, J lost 7 bases, and 6 bases lay in between. The CDR3 here is CASSLFYEQYF. The CDR3 DNA reads as TGTGCCAGCAGCTTGTTTTATGAGCAGTACTTC.

This sequence joins TRBV19 and TRBJ2-2, with TRBD2 matching over 10 bases. Germline V lookup: CDR1 LNHDA, CDR2 SQIVND (reference sequence). The CDR3 has 15 amino acids. The V and J ends lost 3 bases and 8 bases, in that order; junction bases with no gene match: 6. This CDR3 is CASSMASGSPGELFF. CDR3 bases: TGTGCCAGTAGTATGGCTAGCGGGAGTCCTGGGGAGCTGTTTTTT.

The J gene is TRBJ2-7, the V gene TRBV6-5; weak D call: TRBD1 (6 bases). CDR1 is MNHEY, CDR2 SVGAGI, per germline. The CDR3 length is 13 residues. V lost 9 bases and J lost 2, with 14 bases in between. CDR3 in amino acids: CASEGRGPYEQYF. The DNA for the CDR3 is TGTGCCAGTGAGGGCAGGGGACCCTACGAGCAGTACTTC.